The rows below give T cell receptor beta chains drawn from one sample of a study of T cells in Graves' hyperthyroidism and ophthalmopathy. TCRdb re-derived calls from the multiplex PCR reads in MiXCR, one entry per CDR3 protein. In the table there are a few hundred thousand distinct CDR3 sequences, 20% to 30% of which are singletons. The specimen was blood. These receptors came from a man aged 50 to 59 with Graves' hyperthyroidism. The CDR3 runs from the conserved cysteine through the conserved F or W. A D gene is named only where the DNA matches it firmly. A clone size is listed for some rows: how often the clone was seen (once, few, many), or a class if it is expanded.

TRBJ2-6 | TRBV6-1 | TRBD1 | . | CASSGDRGSGANVLTF | TGTGCCAGCAGTGGGGACAGGGGCTCTGGGGCCAACGTCCTGACTTTC
TRBJ2-1 | TRBV7-9 | TRBD2 | . | CASRSSGTKNEQFF | TGTGCCAGCAGATCATCCGGGACTAAAAATGAGCAGTTCTTC
TRBJ2-2 | TRBV11-2 | . | many | CASSTGQGFTGELFF | TGTGCCAGCAGCACCGGCCAGGGTTTTACCGGGGAGCTGTTTTTT
TRBJ2-2 | TRBV6-5 | TRBD2 | once | CASSWGLADTGELFF | TGTGCCAGCAGTTGGGGACTAGCGGACACCGGGGAGCTGTTTTTT
TRBJ2-1 | TRBV7-2 | . | many | CASSLEGGHNEQFF | TGTGCCAGCAGCTTAGAAGGCGGGCACAATGAGCAGTTCTTC
TRBJ2-1 | TRBV18 | TRBD1 | . | CASSPGQGWNEQFF | TGTGCCAGCTCACCCGGACAGGGGTGGAATGAGCAGTTCTTC
TRBJ2-5 | TRBV7-3 | TRBD2 | few | CASSPGLAGKETQYF | TGTGCCAGCAGCCCGGGGCTAGCGGGAAAAGAGACCCAGTACTTC
TRBJ2-7 | TRBV6-1 | TRBD2 | few | CASSKLAAWSSSYEQYF | TGTGCCAGCAGCAAACTAGCGGCATGGAGCAGCTCCTACGAGCAGTACTTC
TRBJ2-7 | TRBV5-4 | TRBD2 | . | CASSLAGLAAYEQYF | TGTGCCAGCAGCTTGGCAGGACTAGCGGCCTACGAGCAGTACTTC
TRBJ1-1 | TRBV9 | TRBD1 | . | CASSEGTEGTEAFF | TGTGCCAGCAGCGAGGGGACAGAAGGGACTGAAGCTTTCTTT
TRBJ2-7 | TRBV7-2 | . | . | CASSPGSHYEQYF | TGTGCCAGCAGCCCGGGATCCCACTACGAGCAGTACTTC
TRBJ2-5 | TRBV15 | . | . | CATSRDQGSLETQYF | TGTGCCACCAGCAGAGATCAAGGTAGCTTGGAGACCCAGTACTTC
TRBJ2-4 | TRBV11-2 | . | . | CASSPVALAKNIQYF | TGTGCCAGCAGCCCGGTAGCCCTAGCCAAAAACATTCAGTACTTC
TRBJ2-1 | TRBV5-1 | . | few | CASSLQRHSYNEQFF | TGCGCCAGCAGCTTGCAGCGGCACTCCTACAATGAGCAGTTCTTC
TRBJ2-7 | TRBV7-2 | . | . | CASSFYICSAATSPNYEQYF | .